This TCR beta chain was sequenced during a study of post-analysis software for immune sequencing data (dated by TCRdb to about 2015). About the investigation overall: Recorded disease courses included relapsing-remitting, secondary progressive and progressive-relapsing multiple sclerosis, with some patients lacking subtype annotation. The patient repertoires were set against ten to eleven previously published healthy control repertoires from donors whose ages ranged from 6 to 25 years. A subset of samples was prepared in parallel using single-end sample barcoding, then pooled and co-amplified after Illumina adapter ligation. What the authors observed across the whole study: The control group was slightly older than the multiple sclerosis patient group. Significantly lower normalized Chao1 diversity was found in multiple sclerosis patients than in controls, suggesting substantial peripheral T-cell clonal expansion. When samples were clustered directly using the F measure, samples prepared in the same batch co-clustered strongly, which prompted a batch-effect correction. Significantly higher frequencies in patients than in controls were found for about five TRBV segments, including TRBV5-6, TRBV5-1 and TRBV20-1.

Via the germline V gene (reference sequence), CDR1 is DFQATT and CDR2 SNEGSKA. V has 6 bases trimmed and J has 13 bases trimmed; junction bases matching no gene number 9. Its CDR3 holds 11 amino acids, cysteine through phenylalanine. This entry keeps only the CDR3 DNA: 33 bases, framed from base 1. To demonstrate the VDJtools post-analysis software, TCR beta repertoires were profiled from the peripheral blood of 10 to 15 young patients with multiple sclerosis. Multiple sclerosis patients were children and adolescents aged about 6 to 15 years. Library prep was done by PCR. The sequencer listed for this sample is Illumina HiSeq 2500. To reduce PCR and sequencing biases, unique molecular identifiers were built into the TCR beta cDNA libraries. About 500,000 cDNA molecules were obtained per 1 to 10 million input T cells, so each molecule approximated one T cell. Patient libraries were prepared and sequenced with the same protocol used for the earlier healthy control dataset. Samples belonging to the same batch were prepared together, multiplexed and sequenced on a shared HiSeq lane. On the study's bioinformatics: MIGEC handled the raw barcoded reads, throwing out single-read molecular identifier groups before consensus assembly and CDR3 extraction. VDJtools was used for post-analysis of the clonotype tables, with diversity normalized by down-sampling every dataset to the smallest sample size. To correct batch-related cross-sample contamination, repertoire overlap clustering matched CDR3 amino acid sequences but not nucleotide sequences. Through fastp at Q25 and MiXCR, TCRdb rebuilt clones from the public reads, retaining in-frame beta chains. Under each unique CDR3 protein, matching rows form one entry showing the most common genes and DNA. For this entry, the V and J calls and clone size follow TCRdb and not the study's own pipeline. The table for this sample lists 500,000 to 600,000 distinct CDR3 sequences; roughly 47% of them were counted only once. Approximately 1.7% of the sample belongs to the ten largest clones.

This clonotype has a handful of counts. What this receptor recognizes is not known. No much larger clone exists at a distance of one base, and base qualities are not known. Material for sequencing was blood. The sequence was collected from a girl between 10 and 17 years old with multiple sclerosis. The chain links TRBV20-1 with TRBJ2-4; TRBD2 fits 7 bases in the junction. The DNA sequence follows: TGCAGTGCGAGAACAGCGGGAACCCAGTACTTC. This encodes CSARTAGTQYF.